This T cell receptor (beta chain) was recorded in a study of identical twins. Findings of the study overall: Memory repertoires lacked the insertion deficit that abundant cord blood beta clonotypes showed. Twin pairs had excess sharing that was weaker in beta out-of-frame sequences.

The sample holds a few counts of this clonotype. Its target is not known. With 2 bases removed from V and 8 bases from J, the gap between germline ends came to 21 bases. CDR3 length: 16 residues. TCRdb analysed the 5' RACE reads with MiXCR anew, one entry per CDR3 protein. The sample shows about 480,000 distinct CDR3 sequences, 13% to 15% of them seen only once. The same data also went into a second study, on yellow fever vaccine responses in identical twins. That paper adds: It has been reported that, in twins, the vaccine T cell response seemed partly convergent and partly personalized.

Source material: CD4+ T cells sorted from blood. This chain connects TRBV12-3 or TRBV12-4 to TRBJ1-1, with D unresolved. The clonotype was recovered from a woman aged 18-30 years in good health. The CDR3 DNA sequence: TGTGCCAGCAGTTTACGGGGAAGGGTGGCGAATGCCGAAGCTTTCTTT. Its translation: CASSLRGRVANAEAFF.